Listed below are T cell receptor beta chains from one sample, sequenced in a study of blood T cells in healthy people across ages. One entry per CDR3 protein, called by TCRdb with MiXCR from the 5' RACE reads. The repertoire holds approximately 2,000,000 distinct CDR3 sequences, with around 40% as singletons. Sequences were obtained from blood. These receptors all stem from a human donor in good health. The CDR3 runs from the conserved cysteine through the conserved F or W. Fields, in order: J gene, V gene, clone size, D gene, CDR3 DNA, CDR3 protein. The D gene is left open where the match is weak. Only some rows state a clone size, as once, few, many or a class for expanded clones.

TRBJ2-1 | TRBV5-1 | - | TRBD2 | TGCGCCAGCAGCCCAACCGGGACTAGCGGGAGTCAGCAGTTCTTC | CASSPTGTSGSQQFF
TRBJ2-1 | TRBV10-3 | few | - | TGTGCCATCAGTGAGGAACGGGACTCCTACGATGAGCAGTTCTTC | CAISEERDSYDEQFF
TRBJ1-2 | TRBV4-1 | - | - | TGCGCCAGCGGCGAAGCTCCCCAGCAGTCCTATGGCTACACCTTC | CASGEAPQQSYGYTF
TRBJ2-1 | TRBV7-9 | - | TRBD1 | TGTGCCAGCAGCTTAGTTCTATTCCGGGACAGGGGTCACAATGGGCAGTTCTTC | CASSLVLFRDRGHNGQFF
TRBJ1-2 | TRBV20-1 | - | - | TGCAGTGCTAGGATTCTGGGATACGACTATGGCTACACCTTC | CSARILGYDYGYTF
TRBJ1-2 | TRBV5-6 | - | - | TGTGCCAGCAGCTTGGGGTCTAAGACCGGCTACACCTTC | CASSLGSKTGYTF
TRBJ1-5 | TRBV7-8 | - | - | TGTGCCAGCAGCCCGAAATTCGGGGTTCAGCCCCAGCATTTT | CASSPKFGVQPQHF
TRBJ2-5 | TRBV4-1 | few | - | TGCGCCAGCAGCCAAGATGGTGAGGTGGAGACCCAGTACTTC | CASSQDGEVETQYF
TRBJ2-5 | TRBV12-3/TRBV12-4 | few | TRBD2 | TGTGCCAGCAGTCCTGGACTAGCGGGGGTTGTGAAAGAGACCCAGTACTTC | CASSPGLAGVVKETQYF
TRBJ2-1 | TRBV7-9 | few | - | TGTGCCAGCAGCTTACTGGAGCATGAGCAGTTCTTC | CASSLLEHEQFF
TRBJ1-2 | TRBV12-3/TRBV12-4 | - | - | TGTGCCAGCAGTTTAGCGTTAGTGGAGGGTGGCTACACCTTC | CASSLALVEGGYTF
TRBJ2-5 | TRBV6-2/TRBV6-3 | many | - | TGTGCCAGCAGTTCTCGCCAAGAGACCCAGTACTTC | CASSSRQETQYF
TRBJ1-2 | TRBV6-6 | - | - | TGTGCCAGCAGTTACTCGAAGCAGGCGAACTATGGCTACACCTTC | CASSYSKQANYGYTF
TRBJ1-2 | TRBV4-2 | many | - | TGTGCCAGCAGCCAAGATTGGTCAAGGGGGGAGAGCTATGGCTACACCTTC | CASSQDWSRGESYGYTF
TRBJ2-5 | TRBV4-1 | - | TRBD2 | TGCGCCAGCAGCCCTAGACTAGCGGGGGGGCAAAAAGAGACCCAGTACTTC | CASSPRLAGGQKETQYF
TRBJ1-5 | TRBV6-2/TRBV6-3 | - | - | TGTGCCAGCAGTTACACATACAATCAGCCCCAGCATTTT | CASSYTYNQPQHF
TRBJ2-7 | TRBV6-5 | - | - | TGTGCCAGCAGTTCGGGACTCGGGTTATTGGCTGAGCAGTACTTC | CASSSGLGLLAEQYF
TRBJ2-1 | TRBV29-1 | - | - | TGCAGCGTTGAAGACGTGTCTCGGACAGAGATCCTTTACAATGAGCAGTTCTTC | CSVEDVSRTEILYNEQFF
TRBJ2-5 | TRBV20-1 | few | - | TGCAGTGCTAATCGACAGCAAGAGACCCAGTACTTC | CSANRQQETQYF
TRBJ2-3 | TRBV4-2 | - | TRBD2 | TGTGCCAGCAGCCTAAAGGACGGACTAGCGGGCACAGATACGCAGTATTTT | CASSLKDGLAGTDTQYF
TRBJ2-5 | TRBV7-2 | - | TRBD2 | TGTGCCAGCAGCTTACTCCCTAGCGGGGGTAAAGAGACCCAGTACTTC | CASSLLPSGGKETQYF
TRBJ2-7 | TRBV9 | few | - | TGTGCCAGCAGCGTAAACACAGCGGGCGAGCAGTACTTC | CASSVNTAGEQYF
TRBJ2-7 | TRBV30 | - | - | TGTGCCTGGAGTGAAGGGACAGCGGGGGTCGAGCAGTACTTC | CAWSEGTAGVEQYF